The following is a TCR beta chain sequence with its context. Its antigen is unknown. CDR1 SGHTA and CDR2 FQGNSA come from the germline V gene. Trimming removed 5 bases from V and 5 bases from J, with 10 bases in between. The CDR3 consists of 13 residues. 13 Jbeta primers and 60 Vbeta primers were used for the PCR. The repertoire was sequenced with immunoSEQ multiplex PCR; TCRdb's copy has only in-frame clones and lacks some. The sample shows some 140,000 clones, 76% of them seen only once. Donors in the study were healthy people who gave bone marrow. This sample is drawn from a study of cytomegalovirus exposure and HLA in healthy donors. General study points: The study labeled 180 or so TCR beta chains cytomegalovirus-associated. Rare sequences made up most TCRs, while some public TCRs were found in many donors. Reportedly, cytomegalovirus status was diagnosed with high sensitivity and specificity.

The sequencing input was PBMCs. This TCR derives from a man aged 35 to 55 in good health and CMV-seronegative. The rearrangement links TRBV7-2 to TRBJ1-5; unclear D gene. The CDR3 DNA reads as TGTGCCAGCAGCGTACAGTTGGATCAGCCCCAGCATTTT. Its translation: CASSVQLDQPQHF.